The present entry profiles one T cell receptor (beta chain) with its context. The CDR3 is 14 residues long. Trimming cost V 3 bases and J 6 bases; bases outside gene matches: 5. CDR1 and CDR2 from the germline V gene are PRHDT and FYEKMQ (reference sequence). In TCRdb, the 5' RACE reads were re-called with MiXCR into one record per CDR3 protein. Of about 42,000 distinct CDR3 sequences in the sample, 5.5% to 7.5% were seen once. This sample is part of a study of T cells after yellow fever vaccination. Study-level results: Most primary-vaccination clones reappeared after the booster (approximately 95% CD4, 88% CD8).

The TCR was taken from a man between 25 and 39 years old who received the YFV17D yellow fever vaccine. Here the sequenced sample was PBMCs, either bulk or a sorted T-cell subset (CD4+, CD8+, memory, or dextramer-sorted; not recorded which), taken 45 days after the yellow fever booster vaccination. The genes are TRBV13 and TRBJ2-3; 8 nucleotides line up with TRBD1. As DNA, the CDR3 is TGTGCCAGCAGCTTGACAGGGGACCTTGATACGCAGTATTTT. It is translated as CASSLTGDLDTQYF.